The 10 T cell receptor beta chains in this list originate from one sample, sequenced in a study of CXCR3-negative and CXCR3-positive naive CD8 T cells. Through 5' RACE with UMI labels, the TRB cDNA libraries were prepared. From the 5' RACE reads, TCRdb lists one entry per CDR3 protein and no DNA. The sample totals 50,000 to 55,000 distinct CDR3 sequences. Sequenced input: naive CXCR3- CD8+ T cells from blood. Subset described: CD45RO-CCR7+CD27+CD95- naive CD8+ T cells lacking CXCR3 (TNR3-). The receptors were gathered from a human donor in good health. Some clones in this sample may be carry-over from other donors' samples.

The chain joins TRBV5-1 to TRBJ2-7. The length of the CDR3 is 13 residues. Germline V lookup: CDR1 SGHRS, CDR2 YFSETQ. The CDR3 loop reads CASSPNGAYEQYF.

V usage is TRBV28 and J usage is TRBJ2-2; the TRBD1 assignment by TCRdb is unverifiable without DNA. The length of the CDR3 is 15 residues. The germline gives CDR1 MDHEN, CDR2 SYDVKM. CDR3: CASSSSDSNTGELFF.

The rearrangement uses TRBV6-2 or TRBV6-3 and TRBJ2-7; the D gene TCRdb calls, TRBD2, cannot be checked with no DNA. In germline, CDR1 is MNHEY, CDR2 SVGEGT. This CDR3 comprises 12 residues. The CDR3: CASSYSMGLAAF.

The rearrangement joins TRBV29-1 to TRBJ2-1; the TCRdb D gene call, TRBD1, has no DNA to confirm it. This CDR3 is 17 amino acids long. CDR1 is SQVTM and CDR2 is ANQGSEA in the germline V gene. This CDR3 reads CSVEVRGQGRRYNEQFF.

The V and J genes are TRBV4-1 and TRBJ1-2. The germline gives CDR1 MGHRA, CDR2 YSYEKL. This CDR3 is built from 13 residues. The CDR3 spells CASSQEDFAGYTF.

The V call is TRBV27, the J call TRBJ2-7. Germline CDR1 and CDR2: MNHEY and SMNVEV (reference sequence). The CDR3 runs to 13 residues. The CDR3 here is CASSLTDSYEQYF.

The chain uses TRBV29-1 and TRBJ1-2; the D call from TCRdb, TRBD1, cannot be confirmed without DNA. Germline CDR1 and CDR2: SQVTM and ANQGSEA. This CDR3 has 13 residues. CDR3 protein: CSAQVAARDGYTF.

The chain links TRBV11-2 to TRBJ2-5; TCRdb returns TRBD2, unconfirmable since there is no DNA. This CDR3 is built from 16 residues. The germline V gene has CDR1 SGHAT and CDR2 FQNNGV. CDR3 sequence: CASSYQAGGSSETQYF.

The V call is TRBV20-1, the J call TRBJ2-3; TCRdb indicates TRBD1, and absent DNA this call remains unverified. CDR3 size: 13 residues. The germline gives CDR1 DFQATT, CDR2 SNEGSKA (reference sequence). CDR3 residues: CSARKGGGDTQYF.

The chain couples TRBV29-1 to TRBJ1-2. The CDR3 is made up of 14 amino acids. Per the germline V gene, CDR1 is SQVTM and CDR2 is ANQGSEA. The CDR3 is CSVEWSTYNYGYTF.